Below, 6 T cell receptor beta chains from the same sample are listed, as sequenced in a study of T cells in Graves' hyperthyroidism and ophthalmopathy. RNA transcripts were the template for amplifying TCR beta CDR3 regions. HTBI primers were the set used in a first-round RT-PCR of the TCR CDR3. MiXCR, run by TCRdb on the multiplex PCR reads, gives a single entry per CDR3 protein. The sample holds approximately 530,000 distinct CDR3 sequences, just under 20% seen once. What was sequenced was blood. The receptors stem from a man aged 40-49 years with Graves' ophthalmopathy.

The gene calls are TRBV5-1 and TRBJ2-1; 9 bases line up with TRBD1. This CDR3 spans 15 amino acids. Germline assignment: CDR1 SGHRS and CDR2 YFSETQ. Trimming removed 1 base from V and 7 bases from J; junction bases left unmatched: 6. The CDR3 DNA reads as TGCGCCAGCAGCTTGACAGGGGGCCTTACAAATGAGCAGTTCTTC. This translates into CASSLTGGLTNEQFF.

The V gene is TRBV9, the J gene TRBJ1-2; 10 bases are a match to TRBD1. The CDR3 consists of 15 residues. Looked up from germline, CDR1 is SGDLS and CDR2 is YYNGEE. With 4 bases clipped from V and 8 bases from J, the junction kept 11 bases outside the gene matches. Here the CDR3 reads CASSPATGTGVGYTF. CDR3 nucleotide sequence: TGTGCCAGCAGCCCCGCTACCGGGACAGGGGTAGGCTACACCTTC.

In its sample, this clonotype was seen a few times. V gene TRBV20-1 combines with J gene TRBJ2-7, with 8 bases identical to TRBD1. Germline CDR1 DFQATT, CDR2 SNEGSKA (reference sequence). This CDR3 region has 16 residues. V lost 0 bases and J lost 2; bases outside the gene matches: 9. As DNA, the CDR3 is TGCAGTGCTAGAGATGGAGGGGGACAGGCCCCCTACGAGCAGTACTTC. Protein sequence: CSARDGGGQAPYEQYF.

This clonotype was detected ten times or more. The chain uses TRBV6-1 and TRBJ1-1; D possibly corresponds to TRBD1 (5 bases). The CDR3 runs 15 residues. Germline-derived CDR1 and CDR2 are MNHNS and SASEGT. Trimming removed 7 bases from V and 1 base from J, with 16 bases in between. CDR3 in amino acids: CASNHRTSENTEAFF. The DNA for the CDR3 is TGTGCCAGCAATCACAGGACATCCGAGAACACTGAAGCTTTCTTT.

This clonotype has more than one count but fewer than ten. The CDR3 nucleotides read TGTGCCTGGAGTGTTCTTCACAGGCTCCGCACTGAAGCTTTCTTT. Encoded protein: CAWSVLHRLRTEAFF. This sequence joins TRBV30 and TRBJ1-1; D may be TRBD1 (5 bases). Germline-derived CDR1 and CDR2 are GTSNPN and SVGIG (reference sequence). V lost 0 bases and J 4 bases, leaving 15 bases between the germline ends. This CDR3 has 15 amino acids.

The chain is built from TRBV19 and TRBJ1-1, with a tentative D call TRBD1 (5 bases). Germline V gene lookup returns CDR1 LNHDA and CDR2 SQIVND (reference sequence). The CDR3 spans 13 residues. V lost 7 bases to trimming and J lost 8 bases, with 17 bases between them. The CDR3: CASTTRDVYEAFF. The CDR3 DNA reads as TGTGCCAGTACAACCCGGGACGTATACGAAGCTTTCTTT.